This entry is about one T cell receptor (beta chain). Under the authors' procedure: Amplification of reference gene primers provided the estimated nucleated cell counts. Assay: immunoSEQ multiplex PCR; the TCRdb copy retains only in-frame clones and omits some. The DNA gave D and trimming, while V, J and clone size come from that table. The table has 250,000 to 300,000 clones, almost 85% seen once. V lost 7 bases and J lost 2; bases outside the gene matches: 5. The CDR3 has 15 residues. Germline CDR1 is LNHDA and CDR2 is SQIVND (reference sequence). This entry is derived from a study of blood T cell repertoires in COVID-19. Overall study context: COVID-19 samples collected from the United States, Italy and Spain covered acute and convalescent phases. The cDNA or gDNA used as material had been derived from T cells, B-cell-depleted T cells, or PBMCs.

J is TRBJ1-5 and V is TRBV19; 10 nucleotides align to TRBD1. Specimen: peripheral blood. This TCR was sampled from a man in his fifties or sixties with active or convalescent COVID-19. As DNA, the CDR3 is TGTGCCAGTAAGGACAGGGGGTTTGGCAATCAGCCCCAGCATTTT. Its translation: CASKDRGFGNQPQHF.